This T cell receptor (beta chain) was retrieved from a study of CD8 T cells in ankylosing spondylitis. In making TCR beta libraries, quantitative 5'-RACE with molecular barcodes was used. TCRdb analysed the 5' RACE reads with MiXCR anew, one entry per CDR3 protein. The sample yields 250,000 to 400,000 distinct CDR3 sequences, more than 9% seen once. This clonotype was counted many times. Its antigen is not identified. Study conclusions and caveats: With a CD8+ phenotype, disease-linked clones were relatively rare in peripheral blood. Clones linked to disease were reported to show significant enrichment in matched ankylosing spondylitis synovial fluid. A TCR beta motif of 8 or 9 highly homologous variants appeared characteristic of ankylosing spondylitis blood.

CDR1 DFQATT and CDR2 SNEGSKA come from the germline V gene (reference sequence). V was cut by 2 bases and J by 4 bases, with 18 bases left in between. CDR3 length: 15 amino acids. This receptor was taken from a female donor with ankylosing spondylitis or in good health (not recorded which). The chain uses TRBV20-1 and TRBJ2-7; D uncertain. Sequencing used blood, either unsorted or a sorted T cell fraction (not recorded which). The CDR3 loop is CSARPLLIELYEQYF. The CDR3 nucleotides read TGCAGTGCTAGACCCCTATTGATAGAGTTGTACGAGCAGTACTTC.